This T cell receptor (beta chain) was identified during a study of OX40 agonist ivuxolimab in advanced cancers. With regard to the full study: The costimulatory receptor OX40 (CD134) was targeted by ivuxolimab, a fully human IgG2 agonistic monoclonal antibody. Intravenous ivuxolimab was administered to patients every 2 weeks at six dose levels: 0.01, 0.1, 0.3, 1.5, 3 and 10 mg/kg. Of the 50 to 55 dose-escalation patients, hepatocellular carcinoma was present in roughly 19, melanoma in around 15, renal cell carcinoma in 9 and head and neck cancer in 9. The dose-escalation cohort was 82.7% male with a mean age of 60 years, ranging from about 23 to 85. Patients were allowed to have had prior anti-PD-1, anti-PD-L1 or anti-CTLA-4 therapy, and around two fifths of the dose-escalation patients had been treated with checkpoint inhibitors. Partial responses were achieved by three dose-escalation patients, of whom one had hepatocellular carcinoma and two had cutaneous melanoma. Peripheral TCRbeta sequencing was intended to test whether TCR sequence diversity was altered and clonal T-cell expansion was caused by ivuxolimab. The paper reports the monotherapy dose-escalation portion (N of about 54 patients) of the phase I ivuxolimab trial.

The germline V gene supplies CDR1 MNHEY and CDR2 SVGAGI. The V end loses 2 bases and the J end loses 3 bases, and a stretch of 7 bases separates them. The CDR3 goes from the cysteine to the phenylalanine over 14 residues. Of the read, only the CDR3 DNA is kept; its 42 bases are in frame from base 1. Turning to this clone: The specificity of this receptor is unknown. One base away there is no much larger clone; base qualities are not given.

General study outcomes and caveats: The antigen specificity of the clonally expanded peripheral T cells was not determined. After ivuxolimab, more expanded clones were found on average in CD8+ T cells than in CD4+ T cells. At doses from 0.1 to 3.0 mg/kg, clonal expansion was seen in both CD4+ and CD8+ blood T cells between baseline and week 6. In partial responders in the 0.1-3.0 mg/kg groups, normalized peripheral clonal expansion was found to be among the lowest, especially among CD8+ T cells. Low levels of normalized T-cell clonal expansion were also shown by some nonresponding patients.

Patients with a history of autoimmune disease or receiving systemic immunosuppression were excluded from the trial. Peripheral blood for TCR sequencing was collected from all dose cohorts at baseline, on cycle 4 day 1, and on cycle 7 day 1. The samples were taken from a phase I, first-in-human, multicenter, open-label dose-escalation trial of ivuxolimab. Adults with locally advanced or metastatic melanoma, renal cell, hepatocellular, or head and neck squamous cell carcinoma were enrolled in the trial. Before TCR sequencing, CD4+ T cells and CD8+ T cells were sorted from peripheral blood as separate populations. Genomic DNA was extracted from sorted cells for sequencing of the TCRbeta CDR3 region. TCRbeta CDR3 regions were sequenced using the immunoSEQ Assay. TCRdb retrieved this table from immuneACCESS and kept in-frame rearrangements only. Not all clones are present; in checked studies, unresolved V genes account for under half, and no reason is known for the remainder. Present in this sample are tens of thousands of clones, 82% of which were seen just once. The ten largest clonotypes hold approximately 0.4% of the sample.

This material consisted of CD4+ or CD8+ T cells sorted from blood, taken in a trial of the OX40 agonist ivuxolimab. Recombination connected TRBV6-5 to TRBJ2-2, with no reliable assignment of the D segment. The clonotype originates from an adult with an advanced solid tumor such as melanoma, head and neck, liver or kidney cancer. This receptor carries the CDR3 CASSYKHYTGELFF. The sequence in DNA is TGTGCCAGCAGTTACAAGCATTACACCGGGGAGCTGTTTTTT.